One and the same sample provided the 26 T cell receptor beta chains below, sequenced in a study of blood T cell repertoires in COVID-19. Sequenced by immunoSEQ multiplex PCR; TCRdb stores in-frame clones only, minus some. Of 200,000 to 250,000 clones listed, around 80% are singletons. Sequences were obtained from peripheral blood. These receptors were collected from a woman aged 40 to 55 with acute or convalescent COVID-19.

The V and J genes are TRBV5-6 and TRBJ2-1; 15 bases map to TRBD2. The V and J ends lost 2 bases and 7 bases, in that order; junction bases with no gene match: 10. The germline V gene has CDR1 SGHDT and CDR2 YYEEEE. CDR3 size: 18 residues. The CDR3 sequence: CASSFGLAGGLVLNEQFF. Here the CDR3 DNA reads TGTGCCAGCAGCTTTGGACTAGCGGGAGGGTTAGTACTTAATGAGCAGTTCTTC.

The chain is built from TRBV6-5 and TRBJ1-1, with 9 bases matching TRBD1. With 2 bases clipped from V and 6 bases from J, the junction kept 4 bases outside the gene matches. This CDR3 contains 14 residues. CDR1 and CDR2 from the germline V gene are MNHEY and SVGAGI. CDR3 protein: CASSYRQGGAEAFF. The CDR3 nucleotides are TGTGCCAGCAGTTACCGACAGGGGGGCGCTGAAGCTTTCTTT.

J is TRBJ1-1 and V is TRBV9, with D possibly TRBD1 on 6 matching bases. The CDR3 consists of 13 residues. V was cut by 3 bases and J by 10 bases, with 16 bases left in between. CDR1 is SGDLS, CDR2 YYNGEE, per germline. The chain's CDR3 is CASSDRYRDLAFF. The CDR3 nucleotides read TGTGCCAGCAGCGACCGATACAGGGATCTAGCTTTCTTT.

The rearrangement uses TRBV28 and TRBJ1-2; D remains ambiguous. The CDR3 loop spans 11 amino acids. Germline loops: CDR1 MDHEN, CDR2 SYDVKM. V lost 5 bases, J lost 2 bases, and 3 bases lay in between. CDR3 in DNA: TGTGCCAGCAGTAGCAACTATGGCTACACCTTC. Translation gives CASSSNYGYTF.

This clone was found a few times. The chain uses TRBV6-5 and TRBJ1-4; no clear D. Germline V gives CDR1 MNHEY, CDR2 SVGAGI. Deletions cut 5 bases from V and 3 bases from J, with 10 bases between. The CDR3 is 14 residues long. CDR3 region: CASSPRSSNEKLFF. The CDR3 nucleotides are TGTGCCAGCAGTCCTCGGTCCTCTAATGAAAAACTGTTTTTT.

The gene calls are TRBV4-1 and TRBJ2-7; weak D call: TRBD1 (6 bases). V dropped 0 bases and J dropped 1 base, with 10 bases sitting between them. Germline V gene sequence: CDR1 MGHRA, CDR2 YSYEKL. The CDR3 runs 15 residues. In DNA form, the CDR3 reads TGCGCCAGCAGCCAAGAACTTACAGGGTCCTACGAGCAGTACTTC. Amino acid sequence: CASSQELTGSYEQYF.

The chain uses TRBV11-3 and TRBJ2-3, with TRBD2 matching 8 bases. Germline CDR1 is SGHNT and CDR2 is YENEEA. This CDR3 has 14 amino acids. Trimming at V came to 4 bases and at J to 5 bases, leaving 5 bases not matched to a gene. The CDR3 here is CASSSGLARDTQYF. As DNA, the CDR3 is TGTGCCAGCAGCTCCGGACTAGCACGAGATACGCAGTATTTT. Full variable domain (outside the CDR3, taken from reference TRBV11-3 and TRBJ2-3): EAGVVQSPRYKIIEKKQPVAFWCNPISGHNTLYWYLQNLGQGPELLIRYENEEAVDDSQLPKDRFSAERLKGVDSTLKIQPAELGDSAVYLCASSSGLARDTQYFGPGTRLTVL.

The V call is TRBV29-1, the J call TRBJ2-3; a possible D gene is TRBD1 (6 bases). The CDR3 is made up of 13 amino acids. V dropped 4 bases and J dropped 6 bases, with 14 bases sitting between them. The germline CDR1 and CDR2 sequences are SQVTM and ANQGSEA. The CDR3 sequence: CSVAGRGGDTQYF. In DNA, the CDR3 is TGCAGCGTTGCGGGCAGGGGTGGGGATACGCAGTATTTT.

The rearrangement links TRBV19 to TRBJ2-7, with 7 bases aligning to TRBD1. V lost 5 bases and J lost 3; bases outside the gene matches: 7. The CDR3 consists of 14 residues. Per the germline V gene, CDR1 is LNHDA and CDR2 is SQIVND (reference sequence). The DNA of the CDR3 is TGTGCCAGTAGTCCTGGGACAGTTAACTACGAGCAGTACTTC. Residues: CASSPGTVNYEQYF.

The CDR3 sequence is CAIAKTVQETQYF. The CDR3, as DNA: TGTGCCATCGCTAAGACTGTTCAAGAGACCCAGTACTTC. This sequence joins TRBV10-3 and TRBJ2-5; no reliable D call. The germline gives CDR1 ENHRY, CDR2 SYGVKD. The CDR3 has 13 amino acids. V lost 8 bases, J lost 2 bases, and 12 bases lay in between.

V is TRBV3-1 (or the pseudogene TRBV3-2) and J is TRBJ2-3; no reliable D call. The length of the CDR3 is 17 residues. Trimming removed 1 base at V and 1 base at J, with 15 bases between. The germline V gene encodes CDR1 LGHDT and CDR2 YNNKEL (reference sequence). Written as DNA, the CDR3 is TGTGCCAGCAGCCAAGGCGGCCTCCCCAAGGGCACAGATACGCAGTATTTT. Residues: CASSQGGLPKGTDTQYF.

The chain joins TRBV30 to TRBJ2-3; 7 positions agree with TRBD2. CDR1 and CDR2 (germline): GTSNPN, SVGIG (reference sequence). With V trimmed by 8 bases and J by 9 bases, 11 bases remained unmatched. This CDR3 contains 12 residues. This CDR3 reads CALSMGGETQYF. The CDR3 DNA reads as TGTGCCCTTTCGATGGGGGGGGAAACGCAGTATTTT.

The chain carries TRBV5-1 and TRBJ2-1; 12 bases align to TRBD1. The CDR3 extends over 18 amino acids. The junction had 21 bases not matched to a gene; V was cut back by 3 bases and J by 14 bases. The V gene's germline CDR1 is SGHRS and CDR2 YFSETQ. CDR3 sequence (DNA): TGCGCCAGCAGCTCAGCTCCTCGCCCGGGACAGGGGGCCCGTACCGAGTTCTTC. It codes for CASSSAPRPGQGARTEFF.

This clone was observed a single time. The chain carries TRBV6-5 and TRBJ1-2, with 7 bases lining up with TRBD1. The CDR3 sequence is 14 residues long. Germline CDR1 MNHEY, CDR2 SVGAGI. The trim removed 6 bases at V and 3 bases at J, leaving 7 bases unmatched. The CDR3: CASRSPGQHYGYTF. Written as DNA, the CDR3 is TGTGCCAGCAGAAGCCCGGGACAGCACTATGGCTACACCTTC.

The chain joins TRBV5-1 to TRBJ2-7, with TRBD1 matching 8 bases. The CDR3 length is 13 residues. The germline V gene has CDR1 SGHRS and CDR2 YFSETQ. With 4 bases clipped from V and 5 bases from J, the junction kept 5 bases outside the gene matches. CDR3 residues: CASSGTGGNEQYF. The CDR3 DNA is TGCGCCAGCAGCGGGACAGGAGGGAACGAGCAGTACTTC.

The V and J genes are TRBV6-1 and TRBJ2-3; possibly TRBD2 for D (7 bases). V was cut by 3 bases and J by 4 bases, with 11 bases left in between. The CDR3 extends over 14 amino acids. Germline V gene sequence: CDR1 MNHNS, CDR2 SASEGT. The CDR3 DNA follows: TGTGCCAGCAGTGAGGGCGGGGGCGCAGATACGCAGTATTTT. It is translated as CASSEGGGADTQYF.

The V call is TRBV28, the J call TRBJ2-7, with 8 bases aligning to TRBD2. The CDR3 contains 15 residues. CDR1 is MDHEN, CDR2 SYDVKM, per germline. V shed 1 base and J 0 bases; nucleotides not matched to a gene: 2. The CDR3 bases are TGTGCCAGCAGTTTATCTAGCGGGCCCTCCTACGAGCAGTACTTC. Amino acid sequence: CASSLSSGPSYEQYF. Filled out from reference TRBV28 and TRBJ2-7, the complete variable domain reads DVKVTQSSRYLVKRTGEKVFLECVQDMDHENMFWYRQDPGLGLRLIYFSYDVKMKEKGDIPEGYSVSREKKERFSLILESASTNQTSMYLCASSLSSGPSYEQYFGPGTRLTVT.

The rearrangement joins TRBV5-1 to TRBJ2-3; 14 bases align to TRBD2. J lost 3 bases, V lost 4 bases, and 10 bases had no gene match. There are 18 residues in the CDR3. From germline, CDR1 is SGHRS and CDR2 YFSETQ. The CDR3 DNA reads as TGCGCCAGCAGCACCCGAGGGGGACTAGCGGGAGTTACAGATACGCAGTATTTT. It yields the protein CASSTRGGLAGVTDTQYF.

The chain links TRBV30 to TRBJ2-7; D not certain. CDR3 length: 11 amino acids. Germline CDR1 and CDR2: GTSNPN and SVGIG (reference sequence). Trimming removed 5 bases from V and 6 bases from J, with 11 bases in between. DNA of the CDR3: TGTGCCTGGCAATCCCGCGTCGAGCAGTACTTC. This encodes CAWQSRVEQYF.

This chain joins TRBV5-1 and TRBJ2-1; TRBD2 matches 10 bases. Germline-derived CDR1 and CDR2 are SGHRS and YFSETQ. The length of the CDR3 is 16 residues. The trim removed 3 bases at V and 6 bases at J, leaving 9 bases unmatched. The CDR3 here is CASSSSSGGALNEQFF. CDR3 DNA sequence: TGCGCCAGCAGCTCCTCCAGCGGGGGGGCCCTCAATGAGCAGTTCTTC.

The rearrangement links TRBV5-5 to TRBJ2-7, with D uncertain. The CDR3 has 11 residues. Germline V gene data show CDR1 as SGHKS and CDR2 as YYEKEE (reference sequence). The V end was cut by 4 bases, the J end by 6 bases, with 8 bases between. This chain's CDR3 is CASSLLSEQYF. Here the CDR3 DNA reads TGTGCCAGCAGCCTACTTAGCGAGCAGTACTTC.

The chain uses TRBV27 and TRBJ2-5; 9 bases match TRBD1. The germline gives CDR1 MNHEY, CDR2 SMNVEV (reference sequence). This CDR3 is 15 amino acids long. Trimming removed 0 bases from V and 5 bases from J; junction bases left unmatched: 4. The CDR3 DNA reads TGTGCCAGCAGTTTATCACAGGGGGCTTGGGAGACCCAGTACTTC. Its protein is CASSLSQGAWETQYF.

The chain links TRBV27 to TRBJ2-7; D possibly corresponds to TRBD2 (5 bases). V was trimmed by 6 bases and J by 5 bases, leaving 20 bases between them. This CDR3 contains 15 residues. Per germline, CDR1 MNHEY and CDR2 SMNVEV (reference sequence). CDR3 residues: CASRTRLSSPHEQYF. DNA of the CDR3: TGTGCCAGCAGAACTAGACTAAGCTCGCCTCACGAGCAGTACTTC.

This clone turned up a few times. The genes are TRBV7-2 and TRBJ1-1; a weak D match, TRBD1 (5 bases). Germline CDR1 and CDR2: SGHTA and FQGNSA. The CDR3 has 14 amino acids. The germline V and J ends were trimmed by 4 bases and 1 base, with 10 bases remaining between them. The CDR3 protein is CASSYTQENTEAFF. CDR3 nucleotides: TGTGCCAGCAGCTATACACAGGAGAACACTGAAGCTTTCTTT. Based on the CDR3 plus reference TRBV7-2 and TRBJ1-1, the full variable domain is GAGVSQSPSNKVTEKGKDVELRCDPISGHTALYWYRQSLGQGLEFLIYFQGNSAPDKSGLPSDRFSAERTGGSVSTLTIQRTQQEDSAVYLCASSYTQENTEAFFGQGTRLTVV.

The V call is TRBV4-1, the J call TRBJ2-7, with 7 bases that match TRBD1. Germline CDR1 reads MGHRA; CDR2 reads YSYEKL. The CDR3 is 15 residues long. Germline trimming cut 5 bases from V and 3 bases from J; bases unmatched to any gene: 10. The CDR3: CASSGTAQGNYEQYF. The CDR3 nucleotides are TGCGCCAGCAGCGGGACAGCTCAGGGCAACTACGAGCAGTACTTC.

As for this clone: A junction boundary mismatches the germline segment, possibly from a read error. The chain is built from TRBV29-1 and TRBJ2-7, with no clear D. Germline-derived CDR1 and CDR2 are SQVTM and ANQGSEA. CDR3 length: 11 residues. The CDR3 region is CSVEHSNEQYF. The CDR3 bases are TGCAGCGTTGAGCACTCCAACGAGCAGTACTTC.